The entry that follows covers one T cell receptor beta chain sequence. Its antigen is not identified. The validation cohort, a group of over a hundred subjects, included the donors and was separate from the approximately 660-subject first cohort. This sample stems from a study of cytomegalovirus exposure and HLA in healthy donors. Whole-study findings and limits: The CMV antigen specificity of a few CMV-associated chains was confirmed through in vitro analysis. Cytomegalovirus association was assigned to about 150 TCR beta chains.

CDR1 and CDR2 (germline): SNHLY, FYNNEI. The CDR3 has 16 residues. Trimming took 8 bases from V and 6 from J, leaving 23 bases between them. Data came from immunoSEQ multiplex PCR; TCRdb stores just in-frame clones and leaves some out. The sample yields hundreds of thousands of clones, around 88% seen once. V is TRBV2 and J is TRBJ1-5, with D maybe TRBD1 (6 bases). The sequencing input was PBMCs. The clonotype comes from a woman in her 30s in good health and CMV-seropositive. CDR3: CASGQTALTSSQPQHF. For the CDR3, the DNA is TGTGCCAGCGGACAGACAGCTCTTACTTCCAGTCAGCCCCAGCATTTT.